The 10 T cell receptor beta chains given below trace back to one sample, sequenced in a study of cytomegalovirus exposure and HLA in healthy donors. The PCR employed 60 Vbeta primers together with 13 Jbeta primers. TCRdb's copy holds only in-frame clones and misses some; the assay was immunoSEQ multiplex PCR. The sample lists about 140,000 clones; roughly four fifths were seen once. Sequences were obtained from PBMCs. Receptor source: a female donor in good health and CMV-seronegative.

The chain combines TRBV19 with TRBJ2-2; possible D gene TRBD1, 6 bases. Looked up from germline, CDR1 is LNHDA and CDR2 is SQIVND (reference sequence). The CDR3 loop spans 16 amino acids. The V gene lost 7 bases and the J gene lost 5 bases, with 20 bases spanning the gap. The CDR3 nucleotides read TGTGCCAGTAAGGGGACCAGGGGAGTATGGACCGGGGAGCTGTTTTTT. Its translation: CASKGTRGVWTGELFF.

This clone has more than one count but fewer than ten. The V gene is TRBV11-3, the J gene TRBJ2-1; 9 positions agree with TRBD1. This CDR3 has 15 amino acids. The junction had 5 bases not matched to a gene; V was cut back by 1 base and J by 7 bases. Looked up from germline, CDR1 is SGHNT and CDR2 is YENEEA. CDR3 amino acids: CASSLVTGGRNEQFF. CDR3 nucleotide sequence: TGTGCCAGCAGCTTAGTAACAGGGGGCCGGAATGAGCAGTTCTTC.

The DNA of the CDR3 is TGCGCCAGCAGCCAATTCTTATCGGGGTCAACAGATACGCAGTATTTT. The encoded protein is CASSQFLSGSTDTQYF. This chain connects TRBV4-1 to TRBJ2-3, with D perhaps matching TRBD2 (5 bases). This CDR3 comprises 16 residues. The germline CDR1 and CDR2 sequences are MGHRA and YSYEKL. Trimming stripped 2 bases from V and 3 bases from J, with 15 bases between.

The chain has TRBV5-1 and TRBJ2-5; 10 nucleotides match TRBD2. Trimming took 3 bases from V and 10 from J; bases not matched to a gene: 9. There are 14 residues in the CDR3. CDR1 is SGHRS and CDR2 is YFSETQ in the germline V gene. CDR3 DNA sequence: TGCGCCAGCAGCTCTAGCGGGAGTAGATGGGACCAGTACTTC. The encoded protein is CASSSSGSRWDQYF.

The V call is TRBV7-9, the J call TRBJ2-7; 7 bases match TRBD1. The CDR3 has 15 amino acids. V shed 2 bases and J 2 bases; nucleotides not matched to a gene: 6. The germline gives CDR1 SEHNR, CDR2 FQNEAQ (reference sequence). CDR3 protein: CASSLRDSYTYEQYF. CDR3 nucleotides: TGTGCCAGCAGCTTACGGGACAGTTACACCTACGAGCAGTACTTC.

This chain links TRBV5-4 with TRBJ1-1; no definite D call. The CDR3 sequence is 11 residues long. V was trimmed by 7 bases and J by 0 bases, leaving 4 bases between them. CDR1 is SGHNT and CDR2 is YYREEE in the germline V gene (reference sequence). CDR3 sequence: CASQMNTEAFF. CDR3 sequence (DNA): TGTGCCAGCCAGATGAACACTGAAGCTTTCTTT.

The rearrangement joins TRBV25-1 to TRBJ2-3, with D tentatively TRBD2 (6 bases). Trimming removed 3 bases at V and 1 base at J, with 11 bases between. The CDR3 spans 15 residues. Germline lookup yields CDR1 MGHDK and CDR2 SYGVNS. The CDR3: CASSDGKRGTDTQYF. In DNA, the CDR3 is TGTGCCAGCAGTGATGGAAAGCGGGGCACAGATACGCAGTATTTT. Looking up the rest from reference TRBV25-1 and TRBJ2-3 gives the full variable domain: EADIYQTPRYLVIGTGKKITLECSQTMGHDKMYWYQQDPGMELHLIHYSYGVNSTEKGDLSSESTVSRIRTEHFPLTLESARPSHTSQYLCASSDGKRGTDTQYFGPGTRLTVL.

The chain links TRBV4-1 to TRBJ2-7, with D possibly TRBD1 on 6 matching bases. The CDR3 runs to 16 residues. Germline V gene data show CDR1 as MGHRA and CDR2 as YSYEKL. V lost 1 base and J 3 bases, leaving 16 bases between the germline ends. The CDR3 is CASSQAADRRYYEQYF. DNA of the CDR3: TGCGCCAGCAGCCAAGCCGCGGACAGAAGGTACTACGAGCAGTACTTC.

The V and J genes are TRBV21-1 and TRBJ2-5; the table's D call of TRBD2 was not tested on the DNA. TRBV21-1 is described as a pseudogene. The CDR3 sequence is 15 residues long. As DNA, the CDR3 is TGTGCCAGCAGCAAACGGGGGGAGGGGCAAGAGACCCAGTACTTC. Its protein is CASSKRGEGQETQYF.

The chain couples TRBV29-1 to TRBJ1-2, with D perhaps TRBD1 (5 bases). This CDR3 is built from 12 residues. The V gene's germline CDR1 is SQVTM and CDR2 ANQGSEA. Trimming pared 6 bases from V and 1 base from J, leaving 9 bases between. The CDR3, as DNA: TGCAGCGTCCGCCAGGGTAACTATGGCTACACCTTC. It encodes CSVRQGNYGYTF.